The clone carrying this TCR beta chain turned up a few times. TCRdb's copy holds only in-frame clones and misses some; the assay was immunoSEQ multiplex PCR. The sample contains about 320,000 clones, 85% of which appear only once. Regarding treatment: 15 to 20 received Ad26.COV2.S at low or high dose, single or two shots; roughly five received placebo; per-sample allocation not given. Collection of samples fell on day 63 after the first vaccine or placebo injection. Recruitment in Boston yielded a donor of adult age, 18-55 years. This specimen belongs to a study of Ad26.COV2.S vaccination and SARS-CoV-2 variants. Germline V gives CDR1 ENHRY, CDR2 SYGVKD. V trimming: 8 bases; J trimming: 5 bases; junction bases outside the gene matches: 9. CDR3 length: 14 amino acids.

The TCR was taken from a person aged 18-65 years who received the Ad26.COV2.S COVID-19 vaccine or a placebo. Here the sequenced sample was peripheral blood, taken in a trial of Ad26.COV2.S vaccine versus placebo. The chain recombines TRBV10-3 with TRBJ2-3, with 8 nucleotides matching TRBD2. CDR3 residues: CAIGAGLGRDTQYF. CDR3 DNA sequence: TGTGCCATCGGGGCGGGACTAGGTAGAGATACGCAGTATTTT.